This paragraph covers one T cell receptor beta chain sequence. TCRdb re-called the 5' RACE reads and shows each CDR3 protein once, DNA omitted. The repertoire table contains roughly 420,000 distinct CDR3 sequences. This entry belongs to a study of T cells expressing NK-cell markers. The sequence derives from a woman between 18 and 70 years old in good health. The sample taken for sequencing was blood T cells: a sorted CD56 or NKG2C T cell subset, CD4+ or CD8+ T cells, or bulk PBMC T cells (not recorded which).

The CDR3: CSVGKGLNTEAFF. The rearrangement links TRBV29-1 to TRBJ1-1. Germline V CDR1 and CDR2: SQVTM, ANQGSEA. The CDR3 runs to 13 residues.